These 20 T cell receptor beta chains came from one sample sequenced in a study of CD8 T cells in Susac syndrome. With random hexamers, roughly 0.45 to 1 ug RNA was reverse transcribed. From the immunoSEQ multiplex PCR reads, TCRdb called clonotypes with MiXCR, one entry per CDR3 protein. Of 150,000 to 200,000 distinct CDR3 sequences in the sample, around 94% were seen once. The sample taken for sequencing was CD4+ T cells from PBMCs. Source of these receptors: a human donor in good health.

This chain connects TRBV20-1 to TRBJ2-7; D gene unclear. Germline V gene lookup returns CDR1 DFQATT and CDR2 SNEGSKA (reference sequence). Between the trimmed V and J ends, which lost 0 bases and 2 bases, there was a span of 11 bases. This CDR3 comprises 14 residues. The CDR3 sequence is CSARDPASAYEQYF. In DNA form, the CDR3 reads TGCAGTGCTAGAGATCCGGCCAGCGCCTACGAGCAGTACTTC.

The CDR3 is CASSSYGGSDTQYF. For the CDR3, the DNA is TGTGCCAGCAGCTCGTACGGGGGGTCAGATACGCAGTATTTT. The J gene is TRBJ2-3, the V gene TRBV7-2; TRBD2 agrees at 7 bases. CDR1 is SGHTA, CDR2 FQGNSA, per germline. The junction had 5 bases not matched to a gene; V was cut back by 4 bases and J by 4 bases. The CDR3 is made up of 14 amino acids.

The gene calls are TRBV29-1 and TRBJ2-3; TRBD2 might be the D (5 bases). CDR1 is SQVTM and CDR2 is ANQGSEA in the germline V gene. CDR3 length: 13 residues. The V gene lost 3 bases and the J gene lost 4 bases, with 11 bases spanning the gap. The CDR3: CSVDEGGPDTQYF. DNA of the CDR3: TGCAGCGTTGATGAGGGTGGGCCAGATACGCAGTATTTT.

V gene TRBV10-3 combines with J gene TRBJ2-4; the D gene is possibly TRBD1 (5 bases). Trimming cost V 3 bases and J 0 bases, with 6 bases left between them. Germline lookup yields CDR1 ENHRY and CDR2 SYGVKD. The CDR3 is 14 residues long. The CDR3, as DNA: TGTGCCATCAGTGAAGGGGTAGCCAAAAACATTCAGTACTTC. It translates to CAISEGVAKNIQYF.

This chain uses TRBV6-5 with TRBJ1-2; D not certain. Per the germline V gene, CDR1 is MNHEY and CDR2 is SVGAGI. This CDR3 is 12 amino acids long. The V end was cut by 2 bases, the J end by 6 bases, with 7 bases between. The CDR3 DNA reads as TGTGCCAGCAGTTACGAGGGTAATGGCTACACCTTC. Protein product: CASSYEGNGYTF.

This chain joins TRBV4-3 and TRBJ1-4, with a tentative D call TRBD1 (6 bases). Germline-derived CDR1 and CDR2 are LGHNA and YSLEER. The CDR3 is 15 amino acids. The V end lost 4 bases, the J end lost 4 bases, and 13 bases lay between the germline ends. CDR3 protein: CASSLHREDNEKLFF. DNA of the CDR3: TGCGCCAGCAGCCTCCACAGGGAGGATAATGAAAAACTGTTTTTT.

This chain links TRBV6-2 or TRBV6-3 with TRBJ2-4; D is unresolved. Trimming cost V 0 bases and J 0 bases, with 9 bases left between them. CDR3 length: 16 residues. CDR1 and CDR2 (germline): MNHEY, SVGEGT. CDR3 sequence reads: CASSYSQGIAKNIQYF. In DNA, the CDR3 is TGTGCCAGCAGTTACTCGCAAGGGATAGCCAAAAACATTCAGTACTTC.

CDR3 region: CASSLSAGGKQFF. The DNA of the CDR3 is TGTGCCAGCAGTCTCTCGGCGGGGGGCAAGCAGTTCTTC. The chain joins TRBV25-1 to TRBJ2-1; TRBD2 matches 8 bases. From germline, CDR1 is MGHDK and CDR2 SYGVNS. J was trimmed by 11 bases and V by 5 bases; bases with no gene match: 8. The CDR3 totals 13 residues.

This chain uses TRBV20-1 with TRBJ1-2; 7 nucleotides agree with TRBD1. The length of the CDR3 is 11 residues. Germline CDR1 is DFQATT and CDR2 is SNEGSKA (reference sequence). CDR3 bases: TGCAGCCCAGGACAGGCGGGGGGCTACACCTTC. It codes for CSPGQAGGYTF.

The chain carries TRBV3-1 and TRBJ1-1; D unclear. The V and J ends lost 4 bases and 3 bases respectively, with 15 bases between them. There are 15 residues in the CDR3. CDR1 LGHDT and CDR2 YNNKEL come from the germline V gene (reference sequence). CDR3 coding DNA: TGTGCCAGCAGCCCCCGCTCCAGGTCGGACACTGAAGCTTTCTTT. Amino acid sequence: CASSPRSRSDTEAFF.

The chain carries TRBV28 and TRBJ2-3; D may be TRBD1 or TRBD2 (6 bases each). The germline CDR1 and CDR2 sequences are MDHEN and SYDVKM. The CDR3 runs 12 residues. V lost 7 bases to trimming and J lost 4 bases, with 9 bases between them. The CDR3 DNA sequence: TGTGCCAGCATTGGGGGGCCAGATACGCAGTATTTT. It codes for CASIGGPDTQYF.

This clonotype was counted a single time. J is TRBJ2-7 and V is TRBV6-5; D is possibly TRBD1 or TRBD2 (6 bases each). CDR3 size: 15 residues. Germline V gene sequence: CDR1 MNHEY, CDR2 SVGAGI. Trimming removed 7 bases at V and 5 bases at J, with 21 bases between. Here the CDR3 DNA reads TGTGCCAGCACCTACAGGGCGGGGAAGACCCACGAGCAGTACTTC. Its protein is CASTYRAGKTHEQYF.

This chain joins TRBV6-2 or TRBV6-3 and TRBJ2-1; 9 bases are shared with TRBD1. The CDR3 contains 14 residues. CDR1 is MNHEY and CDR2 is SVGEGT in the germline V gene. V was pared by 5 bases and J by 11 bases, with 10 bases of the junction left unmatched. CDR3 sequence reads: CASSTGTGGSKQFF. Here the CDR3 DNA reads TGTGCCAGCAGTACGGGTACAGGGGGCTCAAAGCAGTTCTTC.

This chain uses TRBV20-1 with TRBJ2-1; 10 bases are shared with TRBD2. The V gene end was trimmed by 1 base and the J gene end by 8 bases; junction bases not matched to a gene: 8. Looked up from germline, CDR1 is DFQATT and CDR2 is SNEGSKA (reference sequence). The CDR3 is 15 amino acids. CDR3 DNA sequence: TGCAGTGCTAGAGCAGCGGGGGGGAAGGTCTATGAGCAGTTCTTC. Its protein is CSARAAGGKVYEQFF.

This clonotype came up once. The CDR3 here is CASSESGEGTGELFF. The CDR3 DNA reads TGTGCCAGCAGTGAATCAGGGGAGGGGACCGGGGAGCTGTTTTTT. The gene calls are TRBV2 and TRBJ2-2; maybe TRBD2 (7 bases). This CDR3 is 15 amino acids long. Germline V gene lookup returns CDR1 SNHLY and CDR2 FYNNEI. Trimming took 2 bases from V and 5 from J, leaving 12 bases between them.

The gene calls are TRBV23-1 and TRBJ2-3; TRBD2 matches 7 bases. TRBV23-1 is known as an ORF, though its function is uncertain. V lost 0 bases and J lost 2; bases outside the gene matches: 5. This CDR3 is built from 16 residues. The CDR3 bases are TGCGCCAGCAGTCAATCGGGGGGGATGGACACAGATACGCAGTATTTT. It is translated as CASSQSGGMDTDTQYF.

CDR3 sequence: CASSPDRDRVFSPLHF. Here the CDR3 DNA reads TGTGCCAGCAGCCCCGACCGGGACAGGGTTTTTTCACCCCTCCACTTT. V gene TRBV7-2 combines with J gene TRBJ1-6; 9 bases line up with TRBD1. This CDR3 comprises 16 residues. In germline, CDR1 is SGHTA, CDR2 FQGNSA. Trimming removed 5 bases from V and 9 bases from J; junction bases left unmatched: 11.

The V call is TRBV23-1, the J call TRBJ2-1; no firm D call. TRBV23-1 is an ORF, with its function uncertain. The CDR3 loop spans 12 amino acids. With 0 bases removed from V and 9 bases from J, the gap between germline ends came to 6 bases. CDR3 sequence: CASSQSWSEQFF. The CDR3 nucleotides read TGCGCCAGCAGTCAATCGTGGAGTGAGCAGTTCTTC.

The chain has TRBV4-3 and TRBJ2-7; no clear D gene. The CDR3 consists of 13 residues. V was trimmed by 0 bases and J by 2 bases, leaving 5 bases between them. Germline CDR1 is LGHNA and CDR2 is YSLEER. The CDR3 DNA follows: TGCGCCAGCAGCCAAGATCCAACCTACGAGCAGTACTTC. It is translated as CASSQDPTYEQYF.

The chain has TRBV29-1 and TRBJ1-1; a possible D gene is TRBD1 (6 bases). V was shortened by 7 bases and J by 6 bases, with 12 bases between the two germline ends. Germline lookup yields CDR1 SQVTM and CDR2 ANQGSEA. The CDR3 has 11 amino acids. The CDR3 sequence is CSASGGSEAFF. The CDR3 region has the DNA TGCAGCGCCTCCGGGGGCTCTGAAGCTTTCTTT.